Detailed here is one T cell receptor beta chain. What it binds is not known. The sample comes from a study of cytomegalovirus exposure and HLA in healthy donors. Study-wide results and limits: Earlier analysis found most TCR beta V segments productive about 87% or about 30% of the time.

Trimming cost V 3 bases and J 6 bases; bases outside gene matches: 4. CDR3 size: 15 residues. Germline CDR1 reads SGHTA; CDR2 reads FQGTGA. The primer mix had 60 Vbeta and 13 Jbeta primers. This table comes from immunoSEQ multiplex PCR, and its TCRdb copy is limited to in-frame clones, with some not included. This sample carries about 140,000 clones, 50% to 75% of them seen once, and the ten largest clones take approximately 2.5%. The TCR originated in a middle-aged woman in good health and CMV-seronegative. Sequences were obtained from PBMCs. V is TRBV7-3 and J is TRBJ1-6; 8 bases match TRBD1. The CDR3: CASSFQGASNSPLHF. The DNA of the CDR3 is TGTGCCAGCAGCTTTCAGGGGGCGAGTAATTCACCCCTCCACTTT.